Shown below are 8 T cell receptor beta chains from a single sample sequenced in a study of T-cell reconstitution after alpha-beta-depleted transplantation in children. TCRbeta library preparation incorporated unique molecular identifiers. TCRdb independently ran MiXCR on the PCR reads; one entry per CDR3 protein. This table has 600,000 to 700,000 distinct CDR3 sequences, around a sixth appearing once. The sequenced sample was PBMCs from the stem cell graft donor, obtained from the stem cell graft. All receptors come from a human donor who donated a stem cell graft to a child with acute myeloid leukemia.

This clonotype was detected a few times. V is TRBV9 and J is TRBJ1-5; D ambiguous. From germline, CDR1 is SGDLS and CDR2 YYNGEE. V was clipped by 0 bases and J by 3 bases, with 10 bases between them. This CDR3 contains 15 residues. The CDR3 loop is CASSVGDEVNQPQHF. The DNA for the CDR3 is TGTGCCAGCAGCGTAGGAGATGAGGTCAATCAGCCCCAGCATTTT.

Ten or more counts support this clonotype. V and J are TRBV20-1 and TRBJ2-1; D might be TRBD1 or TRBD2, each matching 6 bases. The CDR3 runs to 11 residues. Germline CDR1 DFQATT, CDR2 SNEGSKA (reference sequence). V was pared by 4 bases and J by 13 bases, with 14 bases between. The CDR3: CSATGGPFQFF. The CDR3 bases are TGCAGTGCTACCGGGGGCCCTTTCCAGTTCTTC.

A few counts support this clonotype. The gene calls are TRBV7-2 and TRBJ2-1, with 8 bases identical to TRBD2. The CDR3 loop spans 15 amino acids. The V segment lost 5 bases and the J segment 5 bases; nucleotides outside the gene matches: 8. The germline CDR1 and CDR2 sequences are SGHTA and FQGNSA. CDR3 sequence (DNA): TGTGCCAGCAGCCCCGAGGCGGGGGGCCACAATGAGCAGTTCTTC. Translating gives CASSPEAGGHNEQFF. Complete variable domain (other parts from reference TRBV7-2 and TRBJ2-1): GAGVSQSPSNKVTEKGKDVELRCDPISGHTALYWYRQSLGQGLEFLIYFQGNSAPDKSGLPSDRFSAERTGGSVSTLTIQRTQQEDSAVYLCASSPEAGGHNEQFFGPGTRLTVL.

The chain has TRBV7-2 and TRBJ1-2, with a weak D call TRBD1 (5 bases). Trimming took 5 bases from V and 4 from J, leaving 11 bases between them. CDR3 length: 13 residues. The germline V gene encodes CDR1 SGHTA and CDR2 FQGNSA. The CDR3 loop is CASSPHQGYGYTF. The CDR3 DNA sequence: TGTGCCAGCAGCCCTCACCAGGGCTATGGCTACACCTTC.

With regard to this clonotype: This clone may be a read error of a much larger clone one base away. The chain has TRBV12-3 or TRBV12-4 and TRBJ1-5, with D perhaps matching TRBD1 (5 bases). V lost 7 bases and J lost 3, with 10 bases in between. The CDR3 runs 13 residues. The DNA for the CDR3 is TGTGCCAGCAACGGGGCAACCAATCAGCCCCAGCATTTT. Its protein product is CASNGATNQPQHF.

This CDR3 reads CASSFSDSGNTIYF. Here the CDR3 DNA reads TGTGCCAGCAGCTTCTCAGACTCTGGAAACACCATATATTTT. J is TRBJ1-3 and V is TRBV13; D is unresolved. Looked up from germline, CDR1 is PRHDT and CDR2 is FYEKMQ (reference sequence). The length of the CDR3 is 14 residues. V shed 3 bases and J shed 0 bases, with 6 bases lying between them.

CDR3 nucleotide sequence: TGTGCCAGCAGAATCGGGACAGGAACCTACGAGCAGTACTTC. Its translation: CASRIGTGTYEQYF. The chain joins TRBV6-2 or TRBV6-3 to TRBJ2-7; 8 nucleotides match TRBD1. With 6 bases clipped from V and 2 bases from J, the junction kept 6 bases outside the gene matches. Germline V gene sequence: CDR1 MNHEY, CDR2 SVGEGT. The CDR3 is made up of 14 amino acids.

The rearrangement joins TRBV7-9 to TRBJ2-6; TRBD1 agrees at 9 bases. V gave up 5 bases and J gave up 2 bases; unmatched junction bases: 4. CDR1 and CDR2 from the germline V gene are SEHNR and FQNEAQ (reference sequence). There are 16 residues in the CDR3. CDR3 residues: CASSPGTGTGANVLTF. CDR3 DNA: TGTGCCAGCAGCCCCGGGACAGGGACTGGGGCCAACGTCCTGACTTTC. Full variable domain (outside the CDR3, taken from reference TRBV7-9 and TRBJ2-6): DTGVSQNPRHKITKRGQNVTFRCDPISEHNRLYWYRQTLGQGPEFLTYFQNEAQLEKSRLLSDRFSAERPKGSFSTLEIQRTEQGDSAMYLCASSPGTGTGANVLTFGAGSRLTVL.